A single sample is the source of the 27 T cell receptor beta chains below, sequenced in a study of T cell responses to AZD1222 COVID-19 vaccine. Produced via immunoSEQ multiplex PCR; TCRdb's table is partial and in-frame only. The data show roughly 140,000 clones, 92% seen once. Here the sequenced sample was peripheral blood, taken 28 days after the second AZD1222 dose. The origin of the receptors is an adult who received the AZD1222 COVID-19 vaccine.

This clone came up once. This chain joins TRBV7-6 and TRBJ2-2; the match to TRBD2 covers 11 bases. The CDR3 loop spans 16 amino acids. Trimming cost V 11 bases and J 1 base; bases outside gene matches: 9. CDR1 SGHVS and CDR2 FNYEAQ come from the germline V gene. In DNA, the CDR3 is TGTGCCTCAGCAGTCACTAGCGGGGGGAACACCGGGGAGCTGTTTTTT. It encodes CASAVTSGGNTGELFF.

Written as DNA, the CDR3 is TGTGCCAGCAGTTACACCCGGACAACCTATGGCTACACCTTC. This gives the protein CASSYTRTTYGYTF. The chain carries TRBV6-5 and TRBJ1-2; a weak D match, TRBD1 (5 bases). Germline CDR1 reads MNHEY; CDR2 reads SVGAGI. The CDR3 runs to 14 residues. The ends were cut back, 2 bases at V and 4 bases at J, with 11 bases in the middle.

The CDR3 protein is CASSLGRASGANVLTF. The CDR3 nucleotides read TGTGCCAGCAGTTTGGGCAGGGCGTCAGGGGCCAACGTCCTGACTTTC. The genes are TRBV19 and TRBJ2-6; perhaps TRBD1 as D (5 bases). Germline CDR1 and CDR2: LNHDA and SQIVND (reference sequence). The CDR3 extends over 16 amino acids. Trimming left V 9 bases short and J 4 bases short, with 19 bases between.

The CDR3 loop is CASSTTGNYGYTF. The CDR3 DNA sequence: TGCGCCAGCAGCACAACAGGCAACTATGGCTACACCTTC. This chain joins TRBV5-1 and TRBJ1-2; D possibly corresponds to TRBD1 (5 bases). Germline values: CDR1 SGHRS, CDR2 YFSETQ. The CDR3 contains 13 residues. Trimming shortened V by 4 bases and J by 2 bases, and 9 bases separated the two germline ends.

The V gene is TRBV9, the J gene TRBJ1-5; D is uncertain. The germline V and J ends were trimmed by 3 bases and 0 bases, with 4 bases remaining between them. CDR3 length: 13 residues. Germline values: CDR1 SGDLS, CDR2 YYNGEE. In DNA, the CDR3 is TGTGCCAGCAGCGGCGATAGCAATCAGCCCCAGCATTTT. Residues: CASSGDSNQPQHF.

This clone has just one count. The J gene is TRBJ1-2, the V gene TRBV12-5, with D possibly TRBD1 on 5 matching bases. The CDR3 loop spans 16 amino acids. With 1 base removed from V and 6 bases from J, the gap between germline ends came to 18 bases. Looked up from germline, CDR1 is LGHNT and CDR2 is FRNRAP. The CDR3 is CASGLGSRALFDGYTF. CDR3 in DNA: TGTGCTAGTGGTTTGGGGAGCAGGGCCTTGTTCGATGGCTACACCTTC.

The V gene is TRBV2, the J gene TRBJ1-5; D gene unclear. With 3 bases removed from V and 2 bases from J, the gap between germline ends came to 11 bases. This CDR3 is 15 amino acids long. The germline CDR1 and CDR2 sequences are SNHLY and FYNNEI. The CDR3 DNA sequence: TGTGCCAGCAGTGACCGCCCCGGTGGCAATCAGCCCCAGCATTTT. As protein: CASSDRPGGNQPQHF.

The chain links TRBV7-3 to TRBJ1-1, with D hard to call. The CDR3 spans 13 residues. Germline V gives CDR1 SGHTA, CDR2 FQGTGA. Trimming stripped 4 bases from V and 1 base from J, with 7 bases between. The CDR3 region has the DNA TGTGCCAGCAGCTGGACTGCGAACACTGAAGCTTTCTTT. Its translation is CASSWTANTEAFF.

The chain combines TRBV6-2 or TRBV6-3 with TRBJ1-1; no definite D call. Trimming removed 6 bases at V and 7 bases at J, with 18 bases between. The CDR3 spans 14 residues. Germline V gene data show CDR1 as MNHEY and CDR2 as SVGEGT. CDR3 sequence (DNA): TGTGCCAGCAGCTCCCTCCGGGAGCTAGGTGAAGCTTTCTTT. Translating gives CASSSLRELGEAFF.

The chain links TRBV29-1 to TRBJ1-2; D may be TRBD1 (6 bases). Trimming removed 5 bases at V and 8 bases at J, with 12 bases between. The CDR3 runs 11 residues. Germline V gene lookup returns CDR1 SQVTM and CDR2 ANQGSEA. The CDR3 protein is CSVRRGEGYTF. The CDR3 DNA sequence: TGCAGCGTTAGGAGGGGGGAAGGCTACACCTTC.

This chain connects TRBV30 to TRBJ2-4; 14 positions match TRBD2. The CDR3 contains 19 residues. Germline values: CDR1 GTSNPN, CDR2 SVGIG (reference sequence). The J segment lost 1 base and the V segment lost 2 bases, leaving 10 bases of the junction unmatched. CDR3: CAWSPWTSGRWEAKNIQYF. In DNA form, the CDR3 reads TGTGCCTGGAGTCCGTGGACTAGCGGGAGGTGGGAGGCCAAAAACATTCAGTACTTC.

This rearrangement joins TRBV25-1 to TRBJ1-1; D remains unclear. The V and J ends lost 2 bases and 5 bases respectively, with 9 bases between them. Germline V gene lookup returns CDR1 MGHDK and CDR2 SYGVNS. The CDR3 has 13 amino acids. The CDR3: CASSEGLWTEAFF. The CDR3, as DNA: TGTGCCAGCAGTGAAGGGCTGTGGACTGAAGCTTTCTTT.

The chain employs TRBV6-5 and TRBJ2-1, with D perhaps TRBD1 or TRBD2 (5 bases each). The V and J ends lost 6 bases and 8 bases respectively, with 17 bases between them. Germline V gene data show CDR1 as MNHEY and CDR2 as SVGAGI. This CDR3 region has 14 residues. The CDR3 reads CASSLGRLSHEQFF. Written as DNA, the CDR3 is TGTGCCAGCAGCCTGGGACGGCTCAGCCATGAGCAGTTCTTC.

This clone came up once. This rearrangement joins TRBV6-2 or TRBV6-3 to TRBJ1-1; D is possibly TRBD1 (5 bases). The CDR3 consists of 13 residues. The germline gives CDR1 MNHEY, CDR2 SVGEGT. Trimming removed 5 bases at V and 0 bases at J, with 7 bases between. CDR3 loop: CASSQGLNTEAFF. CDR3 nucleotide sequence: TGTGCCAGCAGTCAGGGACTGAACACTGAAGCTTTCTTT.

The V and J genes are TRBV28 and TRBJ1-1, with D possibly being TRBD1 (5 bases). Looked up from germline, CDR1 is MDHEN and CDR2 is SYDVKM. Trimming pared 4 bases from V and 3 bases from J, leaving 12 bases between. This CDR3 contains 14 residues. The CDR3 spells CASSSGTPDTEAFF. CDR3 in DNA: TGTGCCAGCAGTTCCGGGACCCCGGACACTGAAGCTTTCTTT.

This chain links TRBV5-1 with TRBJ1-1; TRBD1 is a possible D gene (5 bases). V was trimmed by 5 bases and J by 1 base, leaving 12 bases between them. There are 14 residues in the CDR3. Germline V lookup: CDR1 SGHRS, CDR2 YFSETQ. The CDR3 loop is CASREGDGNTEAFF. CDR3 bases: TGCGCCAGCAGGGAAGGGGACGGGAACACTGAAGCTTTCTTT.

The chain couples TRBV5-4 to TRBJ1-3, with 7 bases identical to TRBD1. The V gene end was trimmed by 0 bases and the J gene end by 0 bases; junction bases not matched to a gene: 9. Germline-derived CDR1 and CDR2 are SGHNT and YYREEE (reference sequence). This CDR3 has 18 residues. CDR3 coding DNA: TGTGCCAGCAGCTTGGATCTGACAGGGCTTAGCTCTGGAAACACCATATATTTT. Translating gives CASSLDLTGLSSGNTIYF.

The V and J genes are TRBV21-1 and TRBJ1-1. TRBV21-1 is shown as a pseudogene. This CDR3 contains 18 residues. CDR3 residues: CASSNASVLGRDISEAFF. In DNA, the CDR3 is TGTGCCAGCAGCAACGCTTCAGTATTAGGACGGGATATCTCTGAAGCTTTCTTT.

This clone was seen a single time. The chain uses TRBV10-3 and TRBJ1-2; D unresolved. CDR1 and CDR2 from the germline V gene are ENHRY and SYGVKD. The V gene lost 3 bases and the J gene lost 1 base, with 9 bases spanning the gap. The CDR3 spans 14 residues. The CDR3 sequence is CAISDAGLNYGYTF. For the CDR3, the DNA is TGTGCCATCAGTGACGCAGGACTTAACTATGGCTACACCTTC.

Regarding this clone: A read error may account for a junction end that differs from germline. In DNA form, the CDR3 reads TGTGCTAGCAGCAGCGGACTAGCGGGGGCTTTGGAGACCCAGTACTTC. Its protein product is CASSSGLAGALETQYF. The chain has TRBV7-7 and TRBJ2-5; 13 nucleotides agree with TRBD2. This CDR3 spans 16 amino acids. In germline, CDR1 is SSHAT, CDR2 FNYEAQ (reference sequence).

V gene TRBV3-1 (or the pseudogene TRBV3-2) combines with J gene TRBJ1-2, with D perhaps TRBD1 (6 bases). CDR3 length equals 14 residues. The ends were cut back, 8 bases at V and 4 bases at J, with 17 bases in the middle. Germline CDR1 is LGHDT and CDR2 is YNNKEL (reference sequence). CDR3 in DNA: TGTGCCAGCCGAGGGGGGGAAGCGGCCTATGGCTACACCTTC. Translating gives CASRGGEAAYGYTF.

The genes are TRBV18 and TRBJ1-3; D uncertain. The CDR3 runs 13 residues. V gave up 8 bases and J gave up 4 bases, with 12 bases separating them. Germline V gene data show CDR1 as KGHSH and CDR2 as LQKENI. The CDR3 DNA reads as TGTGCCAGCATCCCGGGGAGCGGAAACACCATATATTTT. Amino acid sequence: CASIPGSGNTIYF. Filled out from reference TRBV18 and TRBJ1-3, the complete variable domain reads NAGVMQNPRHLVRRRGQEARLRCSPMKGHSHVYWYRQLPEEGLKFMVYLQKENIIDESGMPKERFSAEFPKEGPSILRIQQVVRGDSAAYFCASIPGSGNTIYFGEGSWLTVV.

In the case of this clone: The sample has other DNA sequences that encode this CDR3 too. CDR3 nucleotide sequence: TGTGCCAGCAGCTTGGGGGGGCGAAGCAATCAGCCCCAGCATTTT. It specifies CASSLGGRSNQPQHF. The chain combines TRBV7-2 with TRBJ1-5, with D perhaps TRBD1 (6 bases). V lost 3 bases to trimming and J lost 1 base, with 10 bases between them. Germline V gene sequence: CDR1 SGHTA, CDR2 FQGNSA. This CDR3 has 15 amino acids.

The table lists this clone with a count of one. This chain joins TRBV10-3 and TRBJ1-2; TRBD1 matches at 7 bases. The CDR3 extends over 14 amino acids. V was clipped by 6 bases and J by 2 bases; unmatched bases: 6. Germline CDR1 and CDR2: ENHRY and SYGVKD. The CDR3 DNA reads TGTGCCATCAGCCGGGACAGCCTAAACTATGGCTACACCTTC. Protein: CAISRDSLNYGYTF.

This clone was picked up a small number of times. The J gene is TRBJ1-1, the V gene TRBV4-3; D is uncertain. This CDR3 has 15 amino acids. Germline-derived CDR1 and CDR2 are LGHNA and YSLEER. Trimming cost V 0 bases and J 4 bases, with 12 bases left between them. As DNA, the CDR3 is TGCGCCAGCAGCCAAGACAGGAGTTCGCTCACTGAAGCTTTCTTT. Protein product: CASSQDRSSLTEAFF.

The V gene is TRBV7-8, the J gene TRBJ1-4, with D possibly being TRBD1 (5 bases). V was cut by 3 bases and J by 5 bases, with 7 bases left in between. Germline V gene sequence: CDR1 SGHVS, CDR2 FQNEAQ. The CDR3 sequence is 13 residues long. CDR3 bases: TGTGCCAGCAGCTTGAGACAGAATGAAAAACTGTTTTTT. Translating it yields CASSLRQNEKLFF.

The chain is built from TRBV5-6 and TRBJ2-1; TRBD2 agrees at 7 bases. The germline V gene encodes CDR1 SGHDT and CDR2 YYEEEE. The CDR3 contains 14 residues. V shed 4 bases, J shed 9 bases, and the junction held 10 bases outside the gene matches. In DNA form, the CDR3 reads TGTGCCAGCAGCACGACTAGCCGTACGGGTGAGCAGTTCTTC. Protein product: CASSTTSRTGEQFF.